This T cell receptor beta chain is from a study of OX40 agonist ivuxolimab in advanced cancers. As for the study in general: Aged about 23 to 80 with a mean of approximately 60 years, they were around 79% male. Checkpoint inhibitors had been given previously to over 30% of patients.

The data were produced by immunoSEQ multiplex PCR, yet TCRdb's version contains in-frame clones alone and is incomplete. The table records more than 55,000 clones, roughly 88% of them present only once. About this clone itself: Its antigen is not identified.

Patients with autoimmune history or systemic immunosuppression were excluded. The study, taken as a whole, reports: Clonal expansion was seen in CD4+ and CD8+ blood T cells by week 6 at 0.1 to 3.0 mg/kg.

CDR1 and CDR2 from the germline V gene are MNHEY and SVGAGI. The V and J ends lost 11 bases and 4 bases respectively, with 12 bases between them. The CDR3 spans 11 residues. This sequence was found in an adult with an advanced solid tumor such as melanoma, head and neck, liver or kidney cancer. V gene TRBV6-5 combines with J gene TRBJ2-7, with a weak D call TRBD1 (6 bases). The sample consisted of CD4+ or CD8+ T cells sorted from blood, taken in a trial of the OX40 agonist ivuxolimab. The CDR3 DNA sequence: TGTGCCTCAACAGGGTTTTACGAGCAGTACTTC. Protein: CASTGFYEQYF.